The 10 T cell receptor beta chains below were found in one sample sequenced in a study of shared clonotypes between healthy human individuals (dated by TCRdb to the early 2020s). The library came from the immunoSEQ multiplex PCR assay. The source is immuneACCESS, and TCRdb retained only in-frame sequences with V and J called. Part of the clones is not carried over; for the studies checked, unresolved V genes explain less than half of this, and the remainder is unexplained. The sample yields hundreds of thousands of clones; approximately 79% were counted once. Over 1.5% of the sample comes from the top ten. Sequencing was done on a sample of memory CD4+ T cells sorted from blood. The intended sense of this specimen's cell subset or site label: CD45RA-negative fraction. These TCRs come from a woman aged 25 to 39 in good health.

The genes are TRBV6-5 and TRBJ1-2; D is perhaps TRBD1 (6 bases). The CDR3 length is 14 residues. The germline CDR1 and CDR2 sequences are MNHEY and SVGAGI. Trimming took off 0 bases at V and 8 bases at J, with 13 bases between the two ends. DNA for the CDR3: TGTGCCAGCAGTTACTCGGGCAGGGGTAGAGGCTACACCTTC. Residues: CASSYSGRGRGYTF.

The chain links TRBV25-1 to TRBJ1-1, with TRBD1 as a possible D gene (5 bases). Germline values: CDR1 MGHDK, CDR2 SYGVNS. The CDR3 loop spans 13 amino acids. V was pared by 7 bases and J by 0 bases, with 9 bases between. As DNA, the CDR3 is TGTGCCAGCACCGGGGGGATGAACACTGAAGCTTTCTTT. Amino acids: CASTGGMNTEAFF.

The CDR3 DNA follows: TGTGCCAGTAGTTTGTACCTGAACACTGAAGCTTTCTTT. It yields the protein CASSLYLNTEAFF. The genes are TRBV19 and TRBJ1-1; D unresolved. Germline values: CDR1 LNHDA, CDR2 SQIVND (reference sequence). The CDR3 spans 13 residues. The ends were cut back, 5 bases at V and 0 bases at J, with 7 bases in the middle.

This clone was recorded a few times. The rearrangement uses TRBV2 and TRBJ2-5; maybe TRBD2 (6 bases). V was clipped by 6 bases and J by 5 bases, with 16 bases between them. Germline values: CDR1 SNHLY, CDR2 FYNNEI. This CDR3 is built from 14 residues. Written as DNA, the CDR3 is TGTGCCAGCAGCGAGTTGGTGGCGGGGGAGACCCAGTACTTC. Amino acids: CASSELVAGETQYF.

V gene TRBV18 combines with J gene TRBJ2-5; D gene unclear. Germline CDR1 and CDR2: KGHSH and LQKENI. This CDR3 region has 13 residues. The V and J ends lost 0 bases and 5 bases respectively, with 7 bases between them. This CDR3 reads CASSPPVRETQYF. The DNA of the CDR3 is TGTGCCAGCTCACCACCGGTGAGGGAGACCCAGTACTTC.

About this clone: This likely stems from a read error, as it lies one base from a far larger clone. This chain connects TRBV7-8 to TRBJ2-5, with 7 bases fitting TRBD2. Germline CDR1 reads SGHVS; CDR2 reads FQNEAQ. The V segment lost 6 bases and the J segment 4 bases; nucleotides outside the gene matches: 8. This CDR3 has 14 residues. CDR3 in amino acids: CASRFVTGGETQYF. The CDR3 DNA sequence: TGTGCCAGCAGGTTTGTAACGGGAGGAGAGACCCAGTACTTC.

V usage is TRBV5-3 and J usage is TRBJ1-1; 10 bases match TRBD1. TRBV5-3 is reported as an ORF; its role is uncertain. V was clipped by 3 bases and J by 0 bases; unmatched bases: 14. CDR3 length equals 19 residues. The CDR3 DNA follows: TGTGCCAGAAGCTCCAAGAGGATCGGGACAGGGGCCCTGAACACTGAAGCTTTCTTT. It translates to CARSSKRIGTGALNTEAFF.

The rearrangement joins TRBV19 to TRBJ2-5; TRBD2 aligns across 14 bases. The CDR3 is 15 amino acids. V lost 4 bases to trimming and J lost 4 bases; unmatched junction nucleotides: 2. Germline CDR1 reads LNHDA; CDR2 reads SQIVND (reference sequence). This CDR3 reads CASSSGLAGGETQYF. CDR3 nucleotides: TGTGCCAGTAGTAGTGGACTAGCGGGAGGAGAGACCCAGTACTTC.

DNA of the CDR3: TGTGCCAGCAGCTTTCAGTCCCTCAAGAACTATGGCTACACCTTC. Its protein is CASSFQSLKNYGYTF. The chain has TRBV7-9 and TRBJ1-2; D not resolved. Germline-derived CDR1 and CDR2 are SEHNR and FQNEAQ (reference sequence). Trimming pared 3 bases from V and 2 bases from J, leaving 13 bases between. The CDR3 is 15 residues long.

The chain has TRBV12-5 and TRBJ2-2; 8 bases line up with TRBD2. CDR3 size: 15 residues. V dropped 6 bases and J dropped 1; count of bases not matched to a gene: 4. Germline V lookup: CDR1 LGHNT, CDR2 FRNRAP. CDR3 DNA: TGTGCTAGTGGATGGAGCGGGAGGAACACCGGGGAGCTGTTTTTT. Protein sequence: CASGWSGRNTGELFF.